Shown below are 5 T cell receptor beta chains from a single sample sequenced in a study of identical twins listed by TCRdb under 2016. Library generation was performed with 5' RACE. Sequencing used an Illumina HiSeq 2000. Starting from the raw public reads, TCRdb applied fastp trimming at Q25, assembled clones with MiXCR and retained in-frame beta chains. Rows with a matching CDR3 protein are joined into one entry that keeps the most common DNA and genes. The table for this sample lists nearly 650,000 distinct CDR3 sequences; about 7% of them were counted only once. Jointly, the top ten make up about 1.6% of the sample. This same sample was also part of a study on yellow fever vaccine responses in identical twins.

Sequencing input: PBMCs. These TCRs come from a woman aged 18-29 years in good health.

This sequence joins TRBV7-9 and TRBJ2-5; 7 nucleotides match TRBD1. Germline V gene lookup returns CDR1 SEHNR and CDR2 FQNEAQ (reference sequence). The CDR3 is made up of 14 amino acids. Trimming cost V 1 base and J 4 bases; bases outside gene matches: 3. The CDR3 protein is CASSLGAGGETQYF. The CDR3 region has the DNA TGTGCCAGCAGCTTAGGTGCAGGGGGAGAGACCCAGTACTTC.

As DNA, the CDR3 is TGCGCCAGCAGCTTGGACGGACTAGCTTTCACAGATACGCAGTATTTT. It is translated as CASSLDGLAFTDTQYF. This chain connects TRBV5-1 to TRBJ2-3; TRBD2 aligns across 8 bases. The ends lost 0 bases at V and 2 bases at J; junction bases unmatched: 5. Germline V CDR1 and CDR2: SGHRS, YFSETQ. This CDR3 is built from 16 residues.

This clonotype was counted ten times or more. This chain joins TRBV6-1 and TRBJ2-2; unclear D gene. The CDR3 loop spans 14 amino acids. CDR1 is MNHNS, CDR2 SASEGT, per germline. The V end was cut by 4 bases, the J end by 4 bases, with 10 bases between. CDR3 protein: CASSAEWGTGELFF. DNA of the CDR3: TGTGCCAGCAGTGCCGAATGGGGCACCGGGGAGCTGTTTTTT.

This clonotype was found a few times. V and J are TRBV18 and TRBJ2-1; the match to TRBD2 covers 14 bases. Germline-derived CDR1 and CDR2 are KGHSH and LQKENI. The CDR3 sequence is 16 residues long. J was trimmed by 8 bases and V by 0 bases; bases with no gene match: 3. The CDR3 nucleotides are TGTGCCAGCTCACCACCTGGGACTAGCGGGGGCCATGAGCAGTTCTTC. Protein sequence: CASSPPGTSGGHEQFF.

V gene TRBV28 combines with J gene TRBJ2-1, with D possibly being TRBD2 (6 bases). The CDR3 is 13 amino acids. Germline V gives CDR1 MDHEN, CDR2 SYDVKM. The germline V and J ends were trimmed by 6 bases and 10 bases, with 16 bases remaining between them. CDR3 sequence (DNA): TGTGCCAGCAGACGGGGGACTGCCTTCGAGCAGTTCTTC. As protein: CASRRGTAFEQFF.